These T cell receptor beta chains were read from a single sample in a study of neurological immune-mediated disorders. One entry per CDR3 protein, called by TCRdb with MiXCR from the 5' RACE reads. The sample carries around 68,000 distinct CDR3 sequences, approximately 4.2% recorded once. Sequencing was done on a sample of PBMCs. The receptor source for this set is a man aged 50 or older with multiple sclerosis. The CDR3 runs from the conserved cysteine through the conserved F or W. The D gene is left open where the match is weak. Clone sizes are shown as once, few or many counts, or a class when the clone is expanded.

j_call | v_call | clone_size | d_call | cdr3_aa | cdr3_nt
TRBJ1-2 | TRBV5-1 | many | NA | CASSLSPGDHGYTF | TGCGCCAGCAGCTTGTCCCCCGGGGATCATGGCTACACCTTC
TRBJ1-5 | TRBV27 | few | NA | CASSRVYPRDQPQHF | TGTGCCAGCAGTCGGGTGTATCCCCGGGATCAGCCCCAGCATTTT
TRBJ1-4 | TRBV6-5 | many | NA | CASSRDRQEKLFF | TGTGCCAGCAGTCGAGACAGGCAAGAAAAACTGTTTTTT
TRBJ2-3 | TRBV29-1 | many | TRBD2 | CSVDRRGRTDTQYF | TGCAGCGTTGATAGGCGGGGGAGGACAGATACGCAGTATTTT
TRBJ1-1 | TRBV25-1 | many | NA | CASSGYHRATEAFF | TGTGCCAGCAGTGGATATCACAGGGCCACTGAAGCTTTCTTT
TRBJ2-2 | TRBV7-6 | few | NA | CASSLEIVWQDKNTGELFF | TGTGCCAGCAGCTTAGAGATAGTCTGGCAGGATAAAAACACCGGGGAGCTGTTTTTT
TRBJ1-1 | TRBV29-1 | many | NA | CSAGRQMNTEAFF | TGCAGCGCGGGTAGGCAAATGAACACTGAAGCTTTCTTT
TRBJ2-2 | TRBV2 | many | TRBD1 | CASSEGRGFTGELFF | TGTGCCAGCAGTGAGGGCAGGGGGTTTACCGGGGAGCTGTTTTTT
TRBJ1-2 | TRBV7-2 | many | NA | CASSLVPESYGYTF | TGTGCCAGCAGCTTAGTCCCGGAGTCCTATGGCTACACCTTC
TRBJ2-3 | TRBV15 | many | NA | CATSRAGTGTPDTQYF | TGTGCCACCAGCAGAGCTGGGACCGGAACTCCAGATACGCAGTATTTT